Each of the 20 T cell receptor beta chains below was sequenced from the same sample in a study of blood T cell repertoires in COVID-19. Data came from immunoSEQ multiplex PCR; TCRdb stores just in-frame clones and leaves some out. The sample contains over 200,000 clones, roughly 86% of which appear only once. Sample: peripheral blood. These receptors were obtained from a woman aged 25 to 45 who had recovered from COVID-19.

The chain employs TRBV11-2 and TRBJ2-7; D remains unclear. Germline V gene lookup returns CDR1 SGHAT and CDR2 FQNNGV. The CDR3 runs 13 residues. Trimming shortened V by 2 bases and J by 4 bases, and 9 bases separated the two germline ends. CDR3 sequence (DNA): TGTGCCAGCAGCTTATTGGGCAGGTACGAGCAGTACTTC. Translating it yields CASSLLGRYEQYF. Supplemented by reference TRBV11-2 and TRBJ2-7, the full variable domain reads EAGVAQSPRYKIIEKRQSVAFWCNPISGHATLYWYQQILGQGPKLLIQFQNNGVVDDSQLPKDRFSAERLKGVDSTLKIQPAKLEDSAVYLCASSLLGRYEQYFGPGTRLTVT.

This sequence joins TRBV5-1 and TRBJ2-3; 8 bases map to TRBD2. Unmatched junction bases numbered 13, after V lost 1 base and J lost 0 bases. CDR1 is SGHRS, CDR2 YFSETQ, per germline. This CDR3 is 19 amino acids long. CDR3 coding DNA: TGCGCCAGCAGCTTGTCTCCGCAGCGGGGGTCCCTAAGCACAGATACGCAGTATTTT. Translating it yields CASSLSPQRGSLSTDTQYF.

This clone was seen more than once but under ten times. The CDR3 spells CATSRDGGLEYEQYF. In nucleotides, the CDR3 is TGTGCCACCAGCAGAGACGGGGGGCTAGAGTACGAGCAGTACTTC. The chain couples TRBV15 to TRBJ2-7; D may be TRBD2 (7 bases). CDR1 and CDR2 from the germline V gene are LNHNV and YYDKDF (reference sequence). There are 15 residues in the CDR3. Trimming took off 0 bases at V and 4 bases at J, with 13 bases between the two ends.

The chain employs TRBV5-5 and TRBJ2-7; 8 bases line up with TRBD1. The CDR3 extends over 15 amino acids. V dropped 4 bases and J dropped 3; count of bases not matched to a gene: 9. The germline CDR1 and CDR2 sequences are SGHKS and YYEKEE (reference sequence). The CDR3 here is CASSPRDRPYYEQYF. CDR3 in DNA: TGTGCCAGCAGCCCCCGGGACAGGCCTTACTACGAGCAGTACTTC. Combining the CDR3 with reference TRBV5-5 and TRBJ2-7 gives the whole variable domain DAGVTQSPTHLIKTRGQQVTLRCSPISGHKSVSWYQQVLGQGPQFIFQYYEKEERGRGNFPDRFSARQFPNYSSELNVNALLLGDSALYLCASSPRDRPYYEQYFGPGTRLTVT.

The chain employs TRBV5-4 and TRBJ1-2; perhaps TRBD1 as D (5 bases). The CDR3 is 14 amino acids. V lost 4 bases and J 1 base, leaving 11 bases between the germline ends. In germline, CDR1 is SGHNT, CDR2 YYREEE (reference sequence). The chain's CDR3 is CASSPRQINYGYTF. The DNA for the CDR3 is TGTGCCAGCAGCCCTAGACAGATTAACTATGGCTACACCTTC.

The table lists this clone with a few counts. Other DNA sequences in this specimen translate into the identical CDR3. The chain is built from TRBV7-2 and TRBJ2-1, with 7 bases aligning to TRBD1. Germline CDR1 and CDR2: SGHTA and FQGNSA. CDR3 length: 13 residues. V gave up 3 bases and J gave up 5 bases; unmatched junction bases: 1. Written as DNA, the CDR3 is TGTGCCAGCAGCTTGGGACAGAACAATGAGCAGTTCTTC. The encoded protein is CASSLGQNNEQFF.

V and J are TRBV11-2 and TRBJ2-7; a weak D match, TRBD2 (6 bases). V dropped 6 bases and J dropped 4 bases, with 13 bases sitting between them. CDR3 length: 13 residues. From germline, CDR1 is SGHAT and CDR2 FQNNGV. The CDR3 coding sequence is TGTGCCAGCAGAATTGGAGGGCTTTACGAGCAGTACTTC. This codes for CASRIGGLYEQYF.

Only a few counts were recorded for this clone. The chain has TRBV27 and TRBJ1-6; D is undetermined. This CDR3 has 14 residues. Trimming shortened V by 7 bases and J by 5 bases, and 12 bases separated the two germline ends. Germline V gives CDR1 MNHEY, CDR2 SMNVEV (reference sequence). In nucleotides, the CDR3 is TGTGCCAGCAACTCATTAATAGATAATTCACCCCTCCACTTT. Its translation: CASNSLIDNSPLHF.

This clone was seen only once. V and J are TRBV15 and TRBJ1-5; D is possibly TRBD1 (6 bases). CDR1 and CDR2 (germline): LNHNV, YYDKDF (reference sequence). V was clipped by 5 bases and J by 3 bases, with 17 bases between them. The CDR3 loop spans 16 amino acids. The CDR3 DNA reads TGTGCCACCAGCTCAGAACGGGGGGCCTACAATCAGCCCCAGCATTTT. Translating it yields CATSSERGAYNQPQHF.

The gene calls are TRBV5-6 and TRBJ1-2; 9 bases align to TRBD1. The CDR3 contains 15 residues. Trimming removed 2 bases from V and 5 bases from J; junction bases left unmatched: 7. The germline gives CDR1 SGHDT, CDR2 YYEEEE. As DNA, the CDR3 is TGTGCCAGCAGCTTTGGGGACAGGGTAGGGTATGGCTACACCTTC. Translation gives CASSFGDRVGYGYTF.

The chain has TRBV5-6 and TRBJ2-7; 9 bases agree with TRBD2. Per germline, CDR1 SGHDT and CDR2 YYEEEE. V gave up 0 bases and J gave up 7 bases; unmatched junction bases: 11. There are 16 residues in the CDR3. The CDR3 loop reads CASSLVGSSGAWEQYF. The DNA of the CDR3 is TGTGCCAGCAGCTTGGTTGGTTCTAGCGGGGCCTGGGAGCAGTACTTC.

CDR3 in DNA: TGCGCCAGCCGACAGGGGAGGGAGACCCAGTACTTC. It is translated as CASRQGRETQYF. V is TRBV5-1 and J is TRBJ2-5; 8 bases align to TRBD1. Germline CDR1 is SGHRS and CDR2 is YFSETQ. CDR3 length: 12 residues. J was trimmed by 5 bases and V by 7 bases; bases with no gene match: 4. Complete variable domain (other parts from reference TRBV5-1 and TRBJ2-5): KAGVTQTPRYLIKTRGQQVTLSCSPISGHRSVSWYQQTPGQGLQFLFEYFSETQRNKGNFPGRFSGRQFSNSRSEMNVSTLELGDSALYLCASRQGRETQYFGPGTRLLVL.

The chain links TRBV7-3 to TRBJ1-1, with a possible D match to TRBD1 (6 bases). The V end was cut by 2 bases, the J end by 5 bases, with 9 bases between. The CDR3 length is 13 residues. Looked up from germline, CDR1 is SGHTA and CDR2 is FQGTGA. The CDR3 nucleotides are TGTGCCAGCAGCTTACTAGGGGGTACTGAAGCTTTCTTT. Translation gives CASSLLGGTEAFF.

The genes are TRBV7-9 and TRBJ1-1; possibly TRBD1 for D (5 bases). The V end was cut by 5 bases, the J end by 0 bases, with 10 bases between. The CDR3 covers 14 residues. In germline, CDR1 is SEHNR, CDR2 FQNEAQ (reference sequence). Here the CDR3 reads CASSAAGLNTEAFF. CDR3 DNA sequence: TGTGCCAGCAGCGCAGCGGGACTGAACACTGAAGCTTTCTTT.

The chain recombines TRBV5-4 with TRBJ1-4; 7 bases map to TRBD1. CDR3 length equals 15 residues. J gave up 4 bases and V 9 bases, and 12 bases lay outside the gene matches. The V gene's germline CDR1 is SGHNT and CDR2 YYREEE (reference sequence). In nucleotides, the CDR3 is TGTGCCACGCAATCAACGACAGGGCATAATGAAAAACTGTTTTTT. Protein product: CATQSTTGHNEKLFF.

V is TRBV7-2 and J is TRBJ2-3; D is undetermined. The V end was cut by 5 bases, the J end by 4 bases, with 7 bases between. The CDR3 is 12 residues long. Germline CDR1 and CDR2: SGHTA and FQGNSA. Written as DNA, the CDR3 is TGTGCCAGCAGCGGGCCCGCAGATACGCAGTATTTT. Its protein product is CASSGPADTQYF. The complete variable domain, with remaining parts taken from reference TRBV7-2 and TRBJ2-3, reads GAGVSQSPSNKVTEKGKDVELRCDPISGHTALYWYRQSLGQGLEFLIYFQGNSAPDKSGLPSDRFSAERTGGSVSTLTIQRTQQEDSAVYLCASSGPADTQYFGPGTRLTVL.

The genes are TRBV6-5 and TRBJ2-2; D remains unclear. CDR1 and CDR2 from the germline V gene are MNHEY and SVGAGI. There are 12 residues in the CDR3. V shed 6 bases and J shed 6 bases, with 8 bases lying between them. The CDR3 region is CASRTTAGELFF. CDR3 DNA: TGTGCCAGCAGAACCACAGCCGGGGAGCTGTTTTTT.

The rearrangement uses TRBV5-5 and TRBJ2-3, with D possibly being TRBD2 (5 bases). The CDR3 consists of 15 residues. CDR1 and CDR2 from the germline V gene are SGHKS and YYEKEE (reference sequence). Between the trimmed V and J ends, which lost 4 bases and 0 bases, there was a span of 12 bases. DNA of the CDR3: TGTGCCAGCAGCCCCCAGAGGGCTAGCACAGATACGCAGTATTTT. This sequence encodes CASSPQRASTDTQYF.

The chain uses TRBV4-1 and TRBJ2-5; D possibly corresponds to TRBD1 (6 bases). CDR1 is MGHRA and CDR2 is YSYEKL in the germline V gene. Deletions cut 1 base from V and 2 bases from J, with 11 bases between. The CDR3 extends over 15 amino acids. Here the CDR3 DNA reads TGCGCCAGCAGCCAAGGCAGGGGTGGACAAGAGACCCAGTACTTC. Protein: CASSQGRGGQETQYF.

This chain joins TRBV5-4 and TRBJ2-7, with 11 bases that match TRBD1. The trim removed 3 bases at V and 7 bases at J, leaving 9 bases unmatched. The length of the CDR3 is 15 residues. Germline V gene lookup returns CDR1 SGHNT and CDR2 YYREEE (reference sequence). Here the CDR3 reads CASSSGQGATKEQYF. Here the CDR3 DNA reads TGTGCCAGCAGCTCCGGACAGGGGGCTACTAAGGAGCAGTACTTC.